This is a list of T cell receptor beta chains from one sample in a study of cytomegalovirus exposure and HLA in healthy donors. The data were produced by immunoSEQ multiplex PCR, yet TCRdb's version contains in-frame clones alone and is incomplete. The data hold 150,000 to 200,000 clones, with approximately 75% observed a single time. The specimen was PBMCs. These TCRs come from a girl between 10 and 17 years old in good health and CMV-seronegative. Both conserved end residues are part of each CDR3. D genes are given only for firm matches. Only part of the rows carry a size: once, few, many, or a class if the clone is expanded.

TRBV12-5	-	TRBJ2-7	-	CASGLVQVPYEQYF	TGTGCTAGTGGTTTGGTACAGGTACCCTACGAGCAGTACTTC
TRBV5-1	-	TRBJ2-2	TRBD2	CASNSPPGGGTGELFF	TGCGCCAGCAACTCCCCTCCGGGGGGAGGCACCGGGGAGCTGTTTTTT
TRBV13	-	TRBJ1-1	TRBD1	CASSPTGFPEAFF	TGTGCCAGCAGCCCGACAGGGTTCCCTGAAGCTTTCTTT
TRBV9	-	TRBJ1-4	-	CASSPSGGGEKLFF	TGTGCCAGCAGCCCCTCGGGGGGGGGTGAAAAACTGTTTTTT
TRBV10-3	-	TRBJ1-1	-	CAISEPGHRGGTEAFF	TGTGCCATCAGTGAGCCGGGACATCGGGGCGGCACTGAAGCTTTCTTT
TRBV15	-	TRBJ1-1	-	CATSRDRGLNTEAFF	TGTGCCACCAGCAGAGATAGGGGATTGAACACTGAAGCTTTCTTT
TRBV5-1	-	TRBJ2-3	TRBD2	CASSLQRGGLDTQYF	TGCGCCAGCAGCTTGCAGCGGGGGGGCTTAGATACGCAGTATTTT
TRBV27	-	TRBJ1-2	-	CASSDNEGNDYGYTF	TGTGCCAGCAGTGACAATGAGGGAAATGACTATGGCTACACCTTC
TRBV5-1	-	TRBJ1-1	-	CASSPDRGGAEAFF	TGCGCCAGCAGCCCGGATCGAGGGGGGGCTGAAGCTTTCTTT
TRBV7-9	few	TRBJ2-3	-	CASSFGGERTDTQYF	TGTGCCAGCAGCTTTGGGGGCGAAAGGACAGATACGCAGTATTTT
TRBV18	many	TRBJ2-7	TRBD1	CASSPRTGEDEQYF	TGTGCCAGCTCACCGAGGACAGGGGAAGACGAGCAGTACTTC
TRBV18	-	TRBJ1-3	-	CASSPINSGNTIYF	TGTGCCAGCTCACCAATCAACTCTGGAAACACCATATATTTT
TRBV4-2	few	TRBJ2-1	-	CASSLGGGDSYNEQFF	TGTGCCAGCAGTTTAGGGGGCGGGGATTCCTACAATGAGCAGTTCTTC
TRBV6-1	-	TRBJ2-5	-	CASSEWRLGLGETQYF	TGTGCCAGCAGTGAATGGAGGCTCGGATTGGGGGAGACCCAGTACTTC
TRBV2	-	TRBJ2-1	TRBD1	CASSLARGWEQFF	TGTGCCAGCAGCCTGGCCAGGGGGTGGGAGCAGTTCTTC
TRBV5-1	few	TRBJ2-1	TRBD1	CASSPTGQDNEQFF	TGCGCCAGCAGCCCGACAGGGCAGGACAATGAGCAGTTCTTC
TRBV7-6	-	TRBJ2-5	TRBD2	CASSLGPSGGLAQYF	TGTGCCAGCAGCTTGGGCCCCAGCGGGGGTTTGGCCCAGTACTTC
TRBV5-1	-	TRBJ2-1	-	CASSYRSPPNEQFF	TGCGCCAGCAGCTACCGGTCCCCACCTAATGAGCAGTTCTTC
TRBV25-1	once	TRBJ1-2	-	CASSEIGRAGGYTF	TGTGCCAGCAGTGAGATAGGCAGGGCTGGTGGCTACACCTTC
TRBV5-1	-	TRBJ1-1	-	CASSFGTGGTEAFF	TGCGCCAGCAGCTTTGGTACGGGTGGCACTGAAGCTTTCTTT
TRBV28	-	TRBJ2-7	-	CASSLFSSAYEQYF	TGTGCCAGCAGTTTATTTTCAAGCGCCTACGAGCAGTACTTC
TRBV13	-	TRBJ2-1	-	CASSFFRGSTGGNEQFF	TGTGCCAGCAGCTTTTTCAGGGGATCAACTGGGGGCAATGAGCAGTTCTTC
TRBV5-1	once	TRBJ1-3	TRBD1	CASSTDGQGVNTIYF	TGCGCCAGCAGCACCGACGGACAGGGGGTAAACACCATATATTTT
TRBV6-6	few	TRBJ2-7	TRBD1	CGTQGEMGEQYF	TGTGGGACTCAGGGGGAAATGGGCGAGCAGTACTTC
TRBV7-6	-	TRBJ2-5	TRBD1	CASRQGERETQYF	TGTGCCAGCCGACAGGGGGAAAGGGAGACCCAGTACTTC
TRBV6-1	-	TRBJ2-3	TRBD1	CASSGTGETDTQYF	TGTGCCAGCAGTGGAACAGGGGAGACAGATACGCAGTATTTT
TRBV6-5	-	TRBJ1-5	-	CASSYTGINQPQHF	TGTGCCAGCAGTTACACAGGGATCAATCAGCCCCAGCATTTT
TRBV2	-	TRBJ1-1	-	CASSGRGYTEAFF	TGTGCCAGCAGTGGCAGGGGTTACACTGAAGCTTTCTTT
TRBV27	-	TRBJ2-2	TRBD1	CASSFTGGTGELFF	TGTGCCAGCAGTTTTACAGGGGGAACCGGGGAGCTGTTTTTT
TRBV25-1	-	TRBJ2-3	-	CASELVGGDTQYF	TGTGCCAGCGAACTGGTCGGAGGAGATACGCAGTATTTT
TRBV14	-	TRBJ2-1	-	CASSQGADVSYNEQFF	TGTGCCAGCAGCCAAGGAGCGGACGTATCCTACAATGAGCAGTTCTTC
TRBV6-5	-	TRBJ2-2	TRBD1	CASSYSTGLGTGELFF	TGTGCCAGCAGTTACTCGACAGGGCTGGGCACCGGGGAGCTGTTTTTT
TRBV5-6	-	TRBJ1-1	TRBD1	CASSLLDRATEAFF	TGTGCCAGCAGCCTATTGGACAGGGCCACTGAAGCTTTCTTT
TRBV9	few	TRBJ1-5	-	CASSVATWWGGIGSSNQPQHF	TGTGCCAGCAGCGTAGCTACGTGGTGGGGGGGTATAGGGAGTAGCAATCAGCCCCAGCATTTT
TRBV19	-	TRBJ2-2	-	CASSRTTWFF	TGTGCCAGTAGTAGGACTACTTGGTTTTTT
TRBV7-2	few	TRBJ1-5	-	CASSPQVSGRQPQHF	TGTGCCAGCAGCCCACAGGTATCCGGCAGGCAGCCCCAGCATTTT
TRBV18	-	TRBJ1-5	-	CASSLDQGGNQPQHF	TGTGCCAGCTCCCTCGACCAGGGTGGCAATCAGCCCCAGCATTTT